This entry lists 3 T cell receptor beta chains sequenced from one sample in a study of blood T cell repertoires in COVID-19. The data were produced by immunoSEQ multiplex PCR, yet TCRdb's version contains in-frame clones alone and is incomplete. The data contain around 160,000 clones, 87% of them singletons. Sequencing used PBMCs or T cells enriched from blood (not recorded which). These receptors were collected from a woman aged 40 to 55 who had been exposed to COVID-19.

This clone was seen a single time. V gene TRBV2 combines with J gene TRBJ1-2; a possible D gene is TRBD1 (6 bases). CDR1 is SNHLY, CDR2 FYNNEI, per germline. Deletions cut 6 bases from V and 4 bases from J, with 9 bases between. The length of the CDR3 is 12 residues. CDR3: CASRGARYGYTF. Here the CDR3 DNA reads TGTGCCAGCAGGGGGGCCCGCTATGGCTACACCTTC.

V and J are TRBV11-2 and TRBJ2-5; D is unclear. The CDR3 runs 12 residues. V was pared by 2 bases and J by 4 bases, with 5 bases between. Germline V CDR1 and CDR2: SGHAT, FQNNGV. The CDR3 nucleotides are TGTGCCAGCAGCTTATTTCTAGAGACCCAGTACTTC. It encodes CASSLFLETQYF.

Here the CDR3 reads CASSQEFSSPTEAFF. Here the CDR3 DNA reads TGCGCCAGCAGCCAAGAATTCAGTTCACCCACTGAAGCTTTCTTT. V gene TRBV4-3 combines with J gene TRBJ1-1, with D uncertain. This CDR3 region has 15 residues. Trimming cost V 0 bases and J 4 bases, with 12 bases left between them. The germline V gene encodes CDR1 LGHNA and CDR2 YSLEER.